The 25 T cell receptor beta chains reported below all come from one sample, sequenced in a study of shared clonotypes between healthy human individuals. TCRdb keeps only in-frame clones here, not all; method: immunoSEQ multiplex PCR. The sample carries approximately 2.1 million clones, approximately 93% recorded once. Input material: naive CD4+ T cells from PBMCs. This sample's subset: CD45RA+ positively selected. The source of these receptors is a man in his late teens or twenties in good health. Some clones in this sample may be carry-over from other donors' samples.

CDR3 sequence reads: CATSRDLGEAGANVLTF. Here the CDR3 DNA reads TGTGCCACCAGCAGAGATCTGGGGGAGGCTGGGGCCAACGTCCTGACTTTC. This chain links TRBV15 with TRBJ2-6; possibly TRBD2 for D (6 bases). CDR1 and CDR2 (germline): LNHNV, YYDKDF (reference sequence). The V gene lost 0 bases and the J gene lost 2 bases, with 11 bases spanning the gap. The length of the CDR3 is 17 residues.

The rearrangement uses TRBV15 and TRBJ2-2; D remains unclear. V was shortened by 1 base and J by 0 bases, with 6 bases between the two germline ends. The CDR3 runs 15 residues. The germline CDR1 and CDR2 sequences are LNHNV and YYDKDF (reference sequence). The CDR3 sequence is CATSRVPANTGELFF. The CDR3 bases are TGTGCCACCAGCAGAGTCCCGGCGAACACCGGGGAGCTGTTTTTT.

This clone has only a few counts. The chain has TRBV19 and TRBJ1-1; perhaps TRBD1 as D (6 bases). The CDR3 loop spans 14 amino acids. The germline V gene has CDR1 LNHDA and CDR2 SQIVND (reference sequence). Trimming took off 5 bases at V and 2 bases at J, with 12 bases between the two ends. CDR3 coding DNA: TGTGCCAGTAGTGTCGGACAGAGAAACACTGAAGCTTTCTTT. Its protein product is CASSVGQRNTEAFF.

V gene TRBV7-2 combines with J gene TRBJ2-5, with D perhaps being TRBD1 or TRBD2 (5 bases each). Germline values: CDR1 SGHTA, CDR2 FQGNSA. The CDR3 is made up of 15 amino acids. V lost 2 bases to trimming and J lost 10 bases, with 20 bases between them. The CDR3 nucleotides read TGTGCCAGCAGCTTACTCGGGACCCCAGATCAGGGCCAGTACTTC. Protein product: CASSLLGTPDQGQYF.

The V gene is TRBV5-1, the J gene TRBJ2-1, with D unresolved. This CDR3 spans 12 amino acids. V lost 4 bases, J lost 10 bases, and 12 bases lay in between. The germline V gene has CDR1 SGHRS and CDR2 YFSETQ. The CDR3 nucleotides read TGCGCCAGCAGCCGCGACGTCCAAGAGCAGTTCTTC. It specifies CASSRDVQEQFF.

V gene TRBV7-2 combines with J gene TRBJ2-7, with TRBD2 matching 7 bases. The germline V gene has CDR1 SGHTA and CDR2 FQGNSA. The CDR3 covers 16 residues. The junction had 12 bases not matched to a gene; V was cut back by 1 base and J by 6 bases. CDR3 nucleotides: TGTGCCAGCAGCTTAGAAGCGGGAACCCGCGCCAGCGAGCAGTACTTC. Translated, it gives CASSLEAGTRASEQYF.

The chain links TRBV28 to TRBJ2-3, with D perhaps matching TRBD2 (5 bases). Germline loops: CDR1 MDHEN, CDR2 SYDVKM. V lost 3 bases, J lost 8 bases, and 6 bases lay in between. The CDR3 covers 11 residues. The CDR3 nucleotides read TGTGCCAGCAGTTTTGAGGGTACGCAGTATTTT. Its translation: CASSFEGTQYF.

This chain connects TRBV6-6 to TRBJ1-2, with TRBD1 matching 7 bases. The germline gives CDR1 MNHNY, CDR2 SVGAGI (reference sequence). The CDR3 loop spans 11 amino acids. The V and J ends lost 5 bases and 10 bases, in that order; junction bases with no gene match: 4. CDR3 in DNA: TGTGCCAGCAGTCCAGGGGGGAACTACACCTTC. It specifies CASSPGGNYTF.

The chain carries TRBV5-1 and TRBJ1-1, with no clear D. The CDR3 contains 14 residues. V was shortened by 4 bases and J by 8 bases, with 18 bases between the two germline ends. In germline, CDR1 is SGHRS, CDR2 YFSETQ. The CDR3 region has the DNA TGCGCCAGCAGCCCCACTCTCGGGCCTATGGAAGCTTTCTTT. Protein: CASSPTLGPMEAFF.

The J gene is TRBJ1-1, the V gene TRBV5-1; D gene uncertain. The germline gives CDR1 SGHRS, CDR2 YFSETQ. V was trimmed by 4 bases and J by 6 bases, leaving 13 bases between them. There are 13 residues in the CDR3. In nucleotides, the CDR3 is TGCGCCAGCAGCCCTCGCGGGTCGGCTGAAGCTTTCTTT. Translation gives CASSPRGSAEAFF.

A remark on this clone: Other DNA sequences within the sample encode an identical CDR3. J is TRBJ2-1 and V is TRBV9; D might be TRBD2 (6 bases). Deletions cut 0 bases from V and 8 bases from J, with 6 bases between. This CDR3 is built from 12 residues. Germline assignment: CDR1 SGDLS and CDR2 YYNGEE. Written as DNA, the CDR3 is TGTGCCAGCAGCGTAGCGGGAGATGAGCAGTTCTTC. It codes for CASSVAGDEQFF.

This chain connects TRBV4-1 to TRBJ2-1; tentative D call: TRBD1 (6 bases). Germline V gene data show CDR1 as MGHRA and CDR2 as YSYEKL. There are 14 residues in the CDR3. Trimming removed 4 bases at V and 9 bases at J, with 16 bases between. The CDR3 DNA follows: TGCGCCAGCAGCCGAAGCCAGGGGTACGTTGAGCAGTTCTTC. Translated: CASSRSQGYVEQFF.

The chain carries TRBV6-1 and TRBJ2-5, with 9 bases aligning to TRBD2. The CDR3 consists of 16 residues. Germline V CDR1 and CDR2: MNHNS, SASEGT. The J segment lost 2 bases and the V segment lost 2 bases, leaving 6 bases of the junction unmatched. The CDR3 protein is CASSERAGGPQETQYF. The CDR3, as DNA: TGTGCCAGCAGTGAAAGGGCGGGAGGGCCGCAAGAGACCCAGTACTTC.

This chain joins TRBV9 and TRBJ2-3; 7 bases are a match to TRBD1. Germline assignment: CDR1 SGDLS and CDR2 YYNGEE. V was pared by 3 bases and J by 0 bases, with 10 bases of the junction left unmatched. This CDR3 comprises 17 residues. The CDR3 loop reads CASSAPDRALSTDTQYF. The DNA of the CDR3 is TGTGCCAGCAGCGCCCCAGACAGGGCCCTTAGCACAGATACGCAGTATTTT.

In its sample, this clone was seen once. Additional DNA sequences in this sample encode the identical CDR3. The V gene is TRBV28, the J gene TRBJ1-1, with D unclear. This CDR3 comprises 13 residues. V was trimmed by 5 bases and J by 1 base, leaving 8 bases between them. CDR1 is MDHEN, CDR2 SYDVKM, per germline. CDR3 region: CASSLIPNTEAFF. The CDR3 region has the DNA TGTGCCAGCAGTCTTATACCGAACACTGAAGCTTTCTTT.

V is TRBV9 and J is TRBJ1-4; D might be TRBD1 (6 bases). The germline V and J ends were trimmed by 0 bases and 4 bases, with 10 bases remaining between them. Germline-derived CDR1 and CDR2 are SGDLS and YYNGEE. The CDR3 spans 15 residues. The CDR3 is CASSVGTAVNEKLFF. In DNA, the CDR3 is TGTGCCAGCAGCGTAGGGACAGCCGTTAATGAAAAACTGTTTTTT.

This clone was counted a few times. Other DNA sequences in this specimen translate into the identical CDR3. This chain links TRBV28 with TRBJ1-1; no reliable D call. This CDR3 comprises 14 residues. Germline CDR1 reads MDHEN; CDR2 reads SYDVKM. V was shortened by 2 bases and J by 2 bases, with 9 bases between the two germline ends. The CDR3: CASSLPGRNTEAFF. The CDR3 DNA reads TGTGCCAGCAGTTTACCCGGCCGCAACACTGAAGCTTTCTTT.

A single count supports this clone. V gene TRBV27 combines with J gene TRBJ1-1, with TRBD1 identical over 8 bases. CDR1 and CDR2 from the germline V gene are MNHEY and SMNVEV (reference sequence). Unmatched junction bases numbered 11, after V lost 6 bases and J lost 2 bases. The CDR3 has 16 amino acids. CDR3 loop: CASSIRQGLGNTEAFF. In DNA, the CDR3 is TGTGCCAGCAGCATCAGACAGGGGTTAGGAAACACTGAAGCTTTCTTT.

The table lists this clone with a few counts. Other DNA sequences from this sample encode an identical CDR3 as well. This chain links TRBV7-9 with TRBJ1-1; D gene unclear. Trimming shortened V by 3 bases and J by 3 bases, and 2 bases separated the two germline ends. Germline V gene sequence: CDR1 SEHNR, CDR2 FQNEAQ (reference sequence). CDR3 length equals 11 residues. Written as DNA, the CDR3 is TGTGCCAGCAGCTTTTACACTGAAGCTTTCTTT. It specifies CASSFYTEAFF.

The V gene is TRBV28, the J gene TRBJ1-1, with D unclear. Trimming took off 4 bases at V and 1 base at J, with 16 bases between the two ends. This CDR3 has 16 residues. Germline V gives CDR1 MDHEN, CDR2 SYDVKM. The CDR3 sequence is CASSSSGRVSNTEAFF. CDR3 bases: TGTGCCAGCAGTTCGTCCGGGCGGGTCTCGAACACTGAAGCTTTCTTT.

This chain connects TRBV7-8 to TRBJ1-1; no definite D call. The CDR3 has 15 residues. Trimming pared 4 bases from V and 4 bases from J, leaving 16 bases between. Germline V gene data show CDR1 as SGHVS and CDR2 as FQNEAQ. CDR3: CASSSFGREGTEAFF. CDR3 coding DNA: TGTGCCAGCAGCTCGTTTGGACGGGAGGGCACTGAAGCTTTCTTT.

V is TRBV2 and J is TRBJ1-2, with 8 positions matching TRBD1. V lost 5 bases to trimming and J lost 4 bases; unmatched junction nucleotides: 9. The CDR3 runs to 15 residues. Germline lookup yields CDR1 SNHLY and CDR2 FYNNEI. CDR3 bases: TGTGCCAGCAGTATAACAGGGGGATCCGTCTATGGCTACACCTTC. Residues: CASSITGGSVYGYTF. The complete variable domain, with remaining parts taken from reference TRBV2 and TRBJ1-2, reads EPEVTQTPSHQVTQMGQEVILRCVPISNHLYFYWYRQILGQKVEFLVSFYNNEISEKSEIFDDQFSVERPDGSNFTLKIRSTKLEDSAMYFCASSITGGSVYGYTFGSGTRLTVV.

Worth noting for this clone: The identical CDR3 is also encoded by other nucleotide sequences in the sample. This chain connects TRBV5-1 to TRBJ2-5; the match to TRBD1 covers 8 bases. The germline CDR1 and CDR2 sequences are SGHRS and YFSETQ. The CDR3 has 14 amino acids. The V gene end was trimmed by 3 bases and the J gene end by 1 base; junction bases not matched to a gene: 2. CDR3 DNA: TGCGCCAGCAGCTCGGGGACAGGCCAAGAGACCCAGTACTTC. Encoded protein: CASSSGTGQETQYF.

The chain carries TRBV7-2 and TRBJ1-1; no clear D gene. Trimming shortened V by 3 bases and J by 0 bases, and 11 bases separated the two germline ends. The CDR3 consists of 15 residues. CDR1 and CDR2 from the germline V gene are SGHTA and FQGNSA. The DNA of the CDR3 is TGTGCCAGCAGCTTGGCGGCAGGCTTGAACACTGAAGCTTTCTTT. This gives the protein CASSLAAGLNTEAFF.

This clone appeared a single time. The CDR3 sequence: CAISEDRAASEQYF. The CDR3, as DNA: TGTGCCATCAGTGAGGACAGGGCGGCGTCCGAGCAGTACTTC. This chain links TRBV10-3 with TRBJ2-7; 7 bases are a match to TRBD1. The V gene's germline CDR1 is ENHRY and CDR2 SYGVKD. This CDR3 spans 14 amino acids. The V and J ends lost 2 bases and 6 bases, in that order; junction bases with no gene match: 7.